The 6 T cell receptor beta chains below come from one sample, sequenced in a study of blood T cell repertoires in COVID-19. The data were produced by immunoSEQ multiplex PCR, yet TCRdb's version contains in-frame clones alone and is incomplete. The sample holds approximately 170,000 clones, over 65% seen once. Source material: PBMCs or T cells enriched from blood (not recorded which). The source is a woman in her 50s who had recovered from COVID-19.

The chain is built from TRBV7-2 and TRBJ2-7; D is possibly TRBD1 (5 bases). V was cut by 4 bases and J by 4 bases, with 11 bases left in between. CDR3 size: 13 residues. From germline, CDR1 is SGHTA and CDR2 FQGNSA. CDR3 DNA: TGTGCCAGCAGCTCCTGGACATCTTACGAGCAGTACGTC. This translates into CASSSWTSYEQYV.

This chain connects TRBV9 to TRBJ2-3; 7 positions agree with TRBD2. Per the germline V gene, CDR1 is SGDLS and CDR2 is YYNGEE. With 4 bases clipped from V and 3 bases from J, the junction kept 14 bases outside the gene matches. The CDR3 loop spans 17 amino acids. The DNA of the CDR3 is TGTGCCAGCAGCCCCCGCCCGGGGGAGGGAGGGACAGATACGCAGTATTTT. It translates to CASSPRPGEGGTDTQYF.

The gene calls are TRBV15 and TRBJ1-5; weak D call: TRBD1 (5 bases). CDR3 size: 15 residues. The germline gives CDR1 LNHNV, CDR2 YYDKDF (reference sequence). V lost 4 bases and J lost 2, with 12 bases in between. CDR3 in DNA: TGTGCCACCAGCATAGGGGCGGGGGGCAATCAGCCCCAGCATTTT. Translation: CATSIGAGGNQPQHF.

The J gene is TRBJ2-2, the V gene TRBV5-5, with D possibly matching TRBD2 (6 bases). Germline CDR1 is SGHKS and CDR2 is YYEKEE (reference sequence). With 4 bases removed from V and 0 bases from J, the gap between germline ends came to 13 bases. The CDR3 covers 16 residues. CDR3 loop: CASSPAGFANTGELFF. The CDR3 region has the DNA TGTGCCAGCAGCCCTGCGGGGTTCGCGAACACCGGGGAGCTGTTTTTT.

The CDR3: CASSGQGVGSYTF. The CDR3 DNA reads as TGTGCCAGCAGCGGACAGGGTGTCGGTAGCTACACCTTC. This chain links TRBV6-4 with TRBJ1-2; 8 nucleotides line up with TRBD1. There are 13 residues in the CDR3. Losses at the gene ends were 6 bases for V and 9 bases for J; bases not matched to a gene: 9. Germline loops: CDR1 MRHNA, CDR2 SNTAGT.

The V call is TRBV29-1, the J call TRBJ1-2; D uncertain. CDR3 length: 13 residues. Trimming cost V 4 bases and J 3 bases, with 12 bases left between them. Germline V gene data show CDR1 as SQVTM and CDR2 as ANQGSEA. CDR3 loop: CSVVTGSDYGYTF. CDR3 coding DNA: TGCAGCGTTGTGACGGGGAGCGACTATGGCTACACCTTC.